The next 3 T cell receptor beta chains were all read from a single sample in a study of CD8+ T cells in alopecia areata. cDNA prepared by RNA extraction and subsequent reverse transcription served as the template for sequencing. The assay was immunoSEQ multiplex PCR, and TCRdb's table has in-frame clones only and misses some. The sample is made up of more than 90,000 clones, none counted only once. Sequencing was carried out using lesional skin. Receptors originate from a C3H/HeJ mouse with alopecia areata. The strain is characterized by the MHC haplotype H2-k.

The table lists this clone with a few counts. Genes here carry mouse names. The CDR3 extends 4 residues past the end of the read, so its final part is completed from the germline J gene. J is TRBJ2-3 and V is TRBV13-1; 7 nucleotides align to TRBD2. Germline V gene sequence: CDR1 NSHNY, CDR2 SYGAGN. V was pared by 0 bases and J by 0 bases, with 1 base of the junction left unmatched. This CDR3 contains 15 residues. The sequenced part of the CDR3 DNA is TGTGCCAGCAGTGATGAGACTGGGAGTGCAGAA. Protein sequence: CASSDETGSAE. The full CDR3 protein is CASSDETGSAETLYF.

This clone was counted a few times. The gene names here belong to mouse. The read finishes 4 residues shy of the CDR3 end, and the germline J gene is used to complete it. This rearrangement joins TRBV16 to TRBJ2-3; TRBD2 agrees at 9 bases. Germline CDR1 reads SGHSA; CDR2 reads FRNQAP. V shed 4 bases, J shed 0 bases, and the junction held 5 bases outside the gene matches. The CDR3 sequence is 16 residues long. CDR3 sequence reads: CASSSPTGGSAETLYF. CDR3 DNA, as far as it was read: TGTGCAAGCAGCTCCCCGACTGGGGGTAGTGCAGAA.

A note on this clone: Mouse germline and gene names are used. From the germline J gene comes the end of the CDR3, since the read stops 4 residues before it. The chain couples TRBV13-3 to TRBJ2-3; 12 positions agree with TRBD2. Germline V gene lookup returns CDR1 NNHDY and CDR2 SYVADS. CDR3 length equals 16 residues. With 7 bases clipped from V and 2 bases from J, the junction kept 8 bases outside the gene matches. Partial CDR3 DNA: TGTGCCAGCCTAGGACTGGGGGGGGGACTTGCAGAA. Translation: CASLGLGGGLAE. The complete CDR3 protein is CASLGLGGGLAETLYF.